This T cell receptor beta chain was sequenced during a study of T cell responses to AZD1222 COVID-19 vaccine. Findings and caveats of the study: White British ancestry dominated among donors, who included more females, and clonal diversity was possibly underestimated. Only a handful of individuals given AZD1222 were seropositive at baseline.

Per germline, CDR1 DFQATT and CDR2 SNEGSKA (reference sequence). Trimming pared 6 bases from V and 0 bases from J, leaving 3 bases between. This CDR3 is 11 amino acids long. Sequencing used immunoSEQ multiplex PCR; TCRdb keeps in-frame clones, though not all of them. The sample carries 150,000 to 200,000 clones, approximately 94% recorded once. This clone was found once. Its antigen is as yet unknown. This TCR was sampled from an adult who received the MenACWY meningococcal vaccine as a control. The rearrangement links TRBV20-1 to TRBJ1-3; unclear D gene. The material sequenced was peripheral blood, taken 28 days after the second dose of the MenACWY control vaccine. The CDR3 spells CSAFSGNTIYF. Here the CDR3 DNA reads TGCAGTGCCTTCTCTGGAAACACCATATATTTT.